The source of this TCR beta chain is a study of identical twins. This clonotype was recorded many times. The antigen remains undetermined. Whole-study findings and limits: Cord blood beta clonotypes present at high abundance carried fewer insertions; no such pattern appeared in memory repertoires.

TCRdb reanalysed the 5' RACE reads using MiXCR and keeps one entry per CDR3 protein. The table has around 100,000 distinct CDR3 sequences, under 7% seen once. Deletions cut 0 bases from V and 3 bases from J, with 9 bases between. In germline, CDR1 is MGHRA, CDR2 YSYEKL. This CDR3 has 14 residues. Input material: memory T cells sorted from blood. V is TRBV4-1 and J is TRBJ2-7; D is ambiguous. The TCR comes from a woman between 50 and 59 years old in good health. Here the CDR3 DNA reads TGCGCCAGCAGCCAAGAGGACCGATACTACGAGCAGTACGTC. Amino acid sequence: CASSQEDRYYEQYV.